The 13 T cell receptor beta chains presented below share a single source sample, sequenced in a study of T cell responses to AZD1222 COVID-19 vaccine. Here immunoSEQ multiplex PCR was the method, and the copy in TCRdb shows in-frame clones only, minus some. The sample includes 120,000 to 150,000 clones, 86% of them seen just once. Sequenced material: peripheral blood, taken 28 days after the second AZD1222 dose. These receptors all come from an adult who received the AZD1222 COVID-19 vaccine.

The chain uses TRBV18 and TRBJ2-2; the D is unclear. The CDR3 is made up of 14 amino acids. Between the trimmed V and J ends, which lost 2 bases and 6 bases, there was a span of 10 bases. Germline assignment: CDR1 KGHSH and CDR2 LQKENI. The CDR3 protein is CASSPFATPGELFF. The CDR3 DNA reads TGTGCCAGCTCACCATTTGCTACACCCGGGGAGCTGTTTTTT.

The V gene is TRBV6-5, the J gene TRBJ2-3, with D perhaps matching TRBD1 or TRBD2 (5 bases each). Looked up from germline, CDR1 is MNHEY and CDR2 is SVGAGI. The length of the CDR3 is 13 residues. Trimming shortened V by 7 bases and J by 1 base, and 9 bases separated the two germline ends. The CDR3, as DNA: TGTGCCAGCACGGGGACGGGCACAGATACGCAGTATTTT. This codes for CASTGTGTDTQYF.

The CDR3 region has the DNA TGTGCCAGCAGCCCATACCCCGGGGAGCTGTTTTTT. Protein product: CASSPYPGELFF. V and J are TRBV3-1 (or the pseudogene TRBV3-2) and TRBJ2-2; D is ambiguous. This CDR3 region has 12 residues. V gave up 4 bases and J gave up 6 bases, with 6 bases separating them. Germline CDR1 reads LGHDT; CDR2 reads YNNKEL (reference sequence).

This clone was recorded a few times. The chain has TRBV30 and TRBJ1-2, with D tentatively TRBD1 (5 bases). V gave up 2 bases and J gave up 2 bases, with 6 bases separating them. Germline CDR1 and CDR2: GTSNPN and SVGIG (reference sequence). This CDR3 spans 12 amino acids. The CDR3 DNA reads TGTGCCTGGAGTTGGGGGAACTATGGCTACACCTTC. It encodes CAWSWGNYGYTF.

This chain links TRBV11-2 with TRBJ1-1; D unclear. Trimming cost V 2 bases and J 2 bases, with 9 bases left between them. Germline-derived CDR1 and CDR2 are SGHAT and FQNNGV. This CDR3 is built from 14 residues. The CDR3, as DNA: TGTGCCAGCAGCTTAATGGAGGAAAACACTGAAGCTTTCTTT. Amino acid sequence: CASSLMEENTEAFF.

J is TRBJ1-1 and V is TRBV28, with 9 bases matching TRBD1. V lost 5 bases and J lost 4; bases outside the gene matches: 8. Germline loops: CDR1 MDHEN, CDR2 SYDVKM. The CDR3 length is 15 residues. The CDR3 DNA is TGTGCCAGCAGTCCACCGGGACAGGGAATCACTGAAGCTTTCTTT. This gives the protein CASSPPGQGITEAFF.

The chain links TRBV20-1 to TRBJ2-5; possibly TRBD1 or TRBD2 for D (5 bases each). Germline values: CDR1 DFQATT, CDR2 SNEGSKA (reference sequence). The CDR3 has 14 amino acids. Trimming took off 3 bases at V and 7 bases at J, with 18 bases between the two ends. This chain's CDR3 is CSASPYGAAGTQYF. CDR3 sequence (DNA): TGCAGTGCTAGTCCTTATGGGGCGGCGGGGACCCAGTACTTC.

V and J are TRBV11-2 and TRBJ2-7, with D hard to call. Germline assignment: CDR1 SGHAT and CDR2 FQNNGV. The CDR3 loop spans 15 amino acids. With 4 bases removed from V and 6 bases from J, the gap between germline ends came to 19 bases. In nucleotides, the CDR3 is TGTGCCAGCAGCTCCGTTTGGGGATCTGATGCCGAGCAGTACTTC. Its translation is CASSSVWGSDAEQYF.

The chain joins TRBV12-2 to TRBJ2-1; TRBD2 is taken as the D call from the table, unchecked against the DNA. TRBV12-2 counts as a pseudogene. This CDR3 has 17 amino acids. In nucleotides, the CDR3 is TGTGCAAGTCGCGTCCGGGGGGCCCCTAAATCCTACAATGAGCAGTTCTTC. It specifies CASRVRGAPKSYNEQFF.

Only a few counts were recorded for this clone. Here the CDR3 reads CASSPQGQEKLFF. CDR3 coding DNA: TGTGCCAGCAGTCCTCAGGGACAGGAAAAACTGTTTTTT. The chain combines TRBV6-5 with TRBJ1-4; TRBD1 matches at 7 bases. The ends lost 5 bases at V and 8 bases at J; junction bases unmatched: 5. The CDR3 spans 13 residues. Germline-derived CDR1 and CDR2 are MNHEY and SVGAGI.

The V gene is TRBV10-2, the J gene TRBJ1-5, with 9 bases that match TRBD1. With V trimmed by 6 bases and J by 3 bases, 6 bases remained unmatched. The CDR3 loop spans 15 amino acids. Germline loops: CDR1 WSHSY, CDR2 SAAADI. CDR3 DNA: TGCGCCAGCAGATCCGGGACAGGGACCAATCAGCCCCAGCATTTT. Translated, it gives CASRSGTGTNQPQHF.

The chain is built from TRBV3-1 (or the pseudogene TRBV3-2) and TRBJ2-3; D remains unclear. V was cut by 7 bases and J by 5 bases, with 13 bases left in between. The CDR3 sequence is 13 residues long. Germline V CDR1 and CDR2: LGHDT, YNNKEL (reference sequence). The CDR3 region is CASTPPGQDTQYF. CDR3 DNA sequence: TGTGCCAGCACCCCCCCAGGCCAAGATACGCAGTATTTT.

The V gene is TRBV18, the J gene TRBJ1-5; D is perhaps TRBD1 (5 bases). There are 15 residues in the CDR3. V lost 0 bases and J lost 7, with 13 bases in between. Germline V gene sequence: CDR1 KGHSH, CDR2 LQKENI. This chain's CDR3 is CASSPPSQGAQPQHF. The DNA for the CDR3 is TGTGCCAGCTCACCACCGAGTCAGGGCGCGCAGCCCCAGCATTTT.